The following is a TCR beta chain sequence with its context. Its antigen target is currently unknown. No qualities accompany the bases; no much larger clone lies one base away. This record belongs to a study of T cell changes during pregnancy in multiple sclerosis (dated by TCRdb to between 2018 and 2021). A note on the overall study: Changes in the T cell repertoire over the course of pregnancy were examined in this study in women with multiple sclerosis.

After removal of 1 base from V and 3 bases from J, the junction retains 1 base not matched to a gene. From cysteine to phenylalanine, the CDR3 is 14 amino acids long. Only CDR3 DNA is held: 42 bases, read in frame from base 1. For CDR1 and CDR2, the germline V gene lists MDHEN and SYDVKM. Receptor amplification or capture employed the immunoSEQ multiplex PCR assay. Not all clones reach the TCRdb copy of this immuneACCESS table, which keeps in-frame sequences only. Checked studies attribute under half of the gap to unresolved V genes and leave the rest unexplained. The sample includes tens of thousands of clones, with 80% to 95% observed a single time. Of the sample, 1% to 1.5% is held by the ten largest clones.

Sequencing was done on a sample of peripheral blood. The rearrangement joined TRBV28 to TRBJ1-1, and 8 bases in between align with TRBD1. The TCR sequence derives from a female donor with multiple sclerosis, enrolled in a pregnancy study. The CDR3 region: CASSLLQGDTEAFF. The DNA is TGTGCCAGCAGTTTATTACAGGGGGACACTGAAGCTTTCTTT.